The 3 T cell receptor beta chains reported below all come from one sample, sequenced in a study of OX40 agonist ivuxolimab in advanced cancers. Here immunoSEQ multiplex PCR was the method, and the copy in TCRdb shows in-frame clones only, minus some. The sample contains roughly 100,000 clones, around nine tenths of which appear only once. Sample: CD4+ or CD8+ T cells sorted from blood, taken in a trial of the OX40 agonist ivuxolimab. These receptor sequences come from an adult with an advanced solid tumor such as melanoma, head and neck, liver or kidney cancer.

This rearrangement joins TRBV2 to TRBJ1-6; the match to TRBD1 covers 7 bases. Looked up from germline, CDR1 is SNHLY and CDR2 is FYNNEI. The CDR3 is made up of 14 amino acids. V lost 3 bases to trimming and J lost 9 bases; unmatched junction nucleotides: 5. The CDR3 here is CASSDRTGVSPLHF. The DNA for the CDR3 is TGTGCCAGCAGTGATAGAACAGGGGTTTCACCCCTCCACTTT.

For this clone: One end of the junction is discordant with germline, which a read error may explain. CDR3 amino acids: CTSSPGPNTGELFF. CDR3 DNA sequence: TGTACCAGCTCACCAGGACCCAACACCGGGGAGCTGTTTTTT. This chain links TRBV18 with TRBJ2-2; D gene uncertain. CDR3 size: 14 residues. The V gene's germline CDR1 is KGHSH and CDR2 LQKENI.

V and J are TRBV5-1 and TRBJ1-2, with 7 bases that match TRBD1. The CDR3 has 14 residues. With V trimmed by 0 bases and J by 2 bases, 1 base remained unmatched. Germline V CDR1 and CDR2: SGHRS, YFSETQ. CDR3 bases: TGCGCCAGCAGCTTGGCGACAGGGAACTATGGCTACACCTTC. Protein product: CASSLATGNYGYTF.